This is a list of T cell receptor beta chains from one sample in a study of identical twins. TCRdb re-called the 5' RACE reads with MiXCR, one entry per CDR3 protein. The data show about 1.7 million distinct CDR3 sequences, roughly 35% seen once. Material for sequencing was cord blood. The receptors here all came from a newborn girl in good health. CDR3s include the opening cysteine and the closing phenylalanine or tryptophan. Fields, in order: V gene, clone size, D gene, J gene, CDR3 protein, CDR3 DNA. D genes are given only for firm matches. Clone sizes are given selectively: once, few, many, or a class where the clone is expanded.

>TRBV5-1|many|.|TRBJ2-7
CASSLGLASNEQYF
TGCGCCAGCAGCTTGGGGCTAGCTTCCAACGAGCAGTACTTC
>TRBV6-1|.|.|TRBJ2-3
CASRDFQGGTDTQYF
TGTGCCAGCAGAGACTTCCAGGGGGGGACAGATACGCAGTATTTT
>TRBV12-3/TRBV12-4|few|TRBD2|TRBJ2-1
CASSLGGGPPNEQFF
TGTGCCAGCAGTTTGGGCGGGGGGCCCCCCAATGAGCAGTTCTTC
>TRBV20-1|.|TRBD2|TRBJ2-3
CSAAEREGGTDTQYF
TGCAGTGCTGCAGAACGGGAGGGAGGCACAGATACGCAGTATTTT
>TRBV4-2|few|.|TRBJ1-4
CASSQEPRREKLFF
TGTGCCAGCAGCCAAGAACCCAGAAGGGAAAAACTGTTTTTT
>TRBV4-1|.|TRBD1|TRBJ1-5
CASSRTETGRMNQPQHF
TGCGCCAGCAGCCGAACAGAGACAGGGAGAATGAATCAGCCCCAGCATTTT
>TRBV12-3/TRBV12-4|.|.|TRBJ2-3
CASSLVAFTDTQYF
TGTGCCAGCAGTTTGGTAGCTTTCACAGATACGCAGTATTTT
>TRBV12-3/TRBV12-4|few|.|TRBJ2-3
CASSFVTRDTQYF
TGTGCCAGCAGTTTCGTGACTCGTGATACGCAGTATTTT
>TRBV11-2|few|.|TRBJ2-5
CASSLGSLATQYF
TGTGCCAGCAGCTTAGGAAGCCTAGCGACCCAGTACTTC
>TRBV12-3/TRBV12-4|.|.|TRBJ2-7
CASSFGLGSPYEQYF
TGTGCCAGCAGTTTTGGGCTCGGTAGCCCCTACGAGCAGTACTTC
>TRBV7-8|few|.|TRBJ2-1
CASSPRSTGSSYNEQFF
TGTGCCAGCAGCCCTCGTTCCACAGGGAGCTCCTACAATGAGCAGTTCTTC
>TRBV7-2|few|.|TRBJ2-4
CASSLAGAGVAKNIQYF
TGTGCCAGCAGCTTAGCCGGGGCAGGGGTGGCCAAAAACATTCAGTACTTC
>TRBV6-1|.|.|TRBJ2-5
CASRAIFRDTARNEQYF
TGTGCCAGCAGGGCCATTTTCCGGGACACCGCACGTAATGAGCAGTACTTC
>TRBV12-3/TRBV12-4|once|.|TRBJ2-7
CASSFKGLNYGYNEQYF
TGTGCCAGCAGTTTTAAGGGACTTAACTATGGCTACAATGAGCAGTACTTC
>TRBV7-8|few|TRBD2|TRBJ2-3
CASRRLAGGHSTDTQYF
TGTGCCAGCAGGCGACTAGCGGGAGGCCATAGCACAGATACGCAGTATTTT
>TRBV5-6|.|.|TRBJ1-2
CASSLAPRGIGNYGYTF
TGTGCCAGCAGCTTGGCCCCCCGGGGGATTGGGAACTATGGCTACACCTTC
>TRBV20-1|.|.|TRBJ2-4
CSARDWQGKNIQYF
TGCAGTGCTAGAGATTGGCAGGGTAAAAACATTCAGTACTTC
>TRBV4-2|many|.|TRBJ1-2
CASSQVVAFYGYTF
TGTGCCAGCAGCCAAGTAGTTGCGTTCTATGGCTACACCTTC
>TRBV20-1|few|.|TRBJ1-2
CSARDVINGNTF
TGCAGTGCTAGAGATGTAATTAATGGGAACACCTTC
>TRBV4-2|few|.|TRBJ2-7
CASSQDGAGASYEQYF
TGTGCCAGCAGCCAAGATGGGGCAGGGGCCTCCTACGAGCAGTACTTC
>TRBV20-1|.|TRBD1|TRBJ1-1
CSARGGGPAFF
TGCAGTGCTAGAGGAGGGGGCCCAGCTTTCTTT
>TRBV18|.|.|TRBJ1-1
CASSPSSGGAFF
TGTGCCAGCTCACCATCTTCGGGGGGAGCTTTCTTT
>TRBV6-6|few|.|TRBJ2-7
CASSYPLTGQWNEQYF
TGTGCCAGCAGTTACCCCCTCACTGGGCAATGGAATGAGCAGTACTTC
>TRBV18|few|.|TRBJ1-2
CASSPTQGYGYTF
TGTGCCAGCTCACCTACTCAGGGCTATGGCTACACCTTC
>TRBV27|few|TRBD1|TRBJ1-6
CASSLLDRGTNSPLHF
TGTGCCAGCAGTCTTCTGGACAGGGGGACGAATTCACCCCTCCACTTT
>TRBV25-1|.|.|TRBJ2-3
CASSRALGDTQYF
TGTGCCAGCAGTCGCGCACTAGGGGATACGCAGTATTTT
>TRBV12-3/TRBV12-4|few|.|TRBJ1-4
CASSFGRLDEKLFF
TGTGCCAGCAGTTTTGGCCGTCTCGATGAAAAACTGTTTTTT
>TRBV20-1|few|.|TRBJ1-6
CSARPPWTAYNSPLHF
TGCAGTGCTAGGCCCCCTTGGACAGCCTATAATTCACCCCTCCACTTT
>TRBV27|.|.|TRBJ2-3
CAGSKRAGTSTDTQYF
TGTGCCGGCAGTAAACGGGCGGGCACTAGCACAGATACGCAGTATTTT
>TRBV10-3|many|.|TRBJ1-2
CAISEGDSYTF
TGTGCCATCAGTGAGGGGGATAGCTACACCTTC
>TRBV3-1|.|TRBD2|TRBJ2-3
CASSQDLGTSGGTDTQYF
TGTGCCAGCAGCCAAGATTTGGGGACTAGCGGAGGCACAGATACGCAGTATTTT
>TRBV7-2|few|.|TRBJ2-1
CASKRERLHNEQFF
TGTGCCAGCAAGAGGGAACGGCTACACAATGAGCAGTTCTTC
>TRBV10-3|few|.|TRBJ2-5
CAISPGTTQETQYF
TGTGCCATCAGTCCCGGGACAACCCAAGAGACCCAGTACTTC
>TRBV6-1|.|TRBD1|TRBJ1-2
CASSEQGGFNYGYTF
TGTGCCAGCAGTGAGCAGGGGGGGTTCAACTATGGCTACACCTTC
>TRBV3-1|.|.|TRBJ2-1
CASSAPSSSNEQFF
TGTGCCAGCAGCGCCCCTAGTTCTAGCAATGAGCAGTTCTTC
>TRBV6-6|few|.|TRBJ2-6
CASRVPGANVLTF
TGTGCCAGCAGGGTACCAGGGGCCAACGTCCTGACTTTC
>TRBV29-1|.|TRBD1|TRBJ1-2
CSVEGDRGVRHGYTF
TGCAGCGTAGAGGGGGACAGGGGTGTTAGGCATGGCTACACCTTC